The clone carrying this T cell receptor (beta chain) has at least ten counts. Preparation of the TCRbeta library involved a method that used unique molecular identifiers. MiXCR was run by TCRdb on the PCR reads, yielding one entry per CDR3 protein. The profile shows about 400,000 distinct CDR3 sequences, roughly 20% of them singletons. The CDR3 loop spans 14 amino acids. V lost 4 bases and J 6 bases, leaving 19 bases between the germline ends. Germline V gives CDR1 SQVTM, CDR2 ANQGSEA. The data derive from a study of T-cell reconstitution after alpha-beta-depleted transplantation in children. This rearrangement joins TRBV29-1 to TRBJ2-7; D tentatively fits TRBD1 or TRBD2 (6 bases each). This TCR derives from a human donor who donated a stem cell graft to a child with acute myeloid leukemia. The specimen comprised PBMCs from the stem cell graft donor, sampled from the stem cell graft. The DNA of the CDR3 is TGCAGCGTTGCCGATGGGGGGCGAAGAATCGAGCAGTACTTC. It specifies CSVADGGRRIEQYF.